This entry is about one T cell receptor (beta chain). The target of this receptor is not known. No base-level quality is on record; no much larger clone is a single base apart. The data belong to a study of vaccination and CD4 T cells after COVID-19 (dated 2022 in TCRdb). Broadly, across the study: The convalescent cohort included six males and four females, with two Hispanic individuals, seven Caucasians, two Asians and one multiracial person. Post-vaccine blood samples were collected a median of approximately 77 days after the second vaccine dose, ranging from roughly 14 to 241 days. Control cultures used a CEFX viral epitope pool as positive control, an HIV-1 Nef peptide pool as negative control, or no peptide. Post-COVID blood samples from convalescent patients were collected a median of approximately 93 days after diagnosis, with a range of roughly 35 to 161 days. In roughly 11 COVID-19 convalescent patients and a handful of infection-naive healthy vaccine recipients, the spike-specific CD4+ TCR repertoire before mRNA vaccination was compared with the repertoire after mRNA vaccination. Participants received two doses of either the Pfizer-BioNTech BNT162b2 vaccine (n=8) or the Moderna mRNA-1273 vaccine (n=2). The cultures were stimulated with overlapping spike peptide pools from SARS-CoV-2 and from the common cold coronaviruses HCoV-NL63, HCoV-OC43 and HCoV-229E. Overall results and qualifications from the work: An increase in the median number of SARS-CoV-2-reactive clonotypes from some 20 after infection to 38 after vaccination was observed, but the change was not found to be significant. In convalescent patients, a median roughly 87% of post-vaccine SARS-CoV-2-reactive clones were detected only after vaccination, and vaccine-specific priming was suggested by this finding. Of the vaccine-specific clones found in convalescent patients, nearly all (304 of 307) were mono-reactive for SARS-CoV-2 spike instead of being cross-reactive with common cold coronaviruses. The number of convalescent patients in the study was relatively small, and the study did not examine early timepoints following natural infection.

Library prep was done by PCR. DNA from cultured CD4+ T cells underwent TCR sequencing with the Oncomine TCR Beta short-read assay at the Johns Hopkins FTIC core. The QIAamp micro DNA kit was used to extract genomic DNA from the cultured CD4+ T cells. The Oncomine TCR Beta libraries from cultured CD4+ T cells were pooled using unique dual indexes and then sequenced on an Illumina iSeq 100. The authors processed their data as follows. Non-productive sequences were removed, and CDR3s not starting with C, not ending with F or W, or shorter than 7 amino acids were discarded. Antigen-specific clonotypes were identified using the MANAFEST web application through comparison of peptide-stimulated wells with reference and other culture wells. Positive clones required FDR below 0.05, an odds ratio above 5, and productive frequency above 0.1% in at least two of three replicate wells. Clonotypes that were significantly expanded in both SARS-CoV-2 spike wells and at least one common cold coronavirus spike condition were defined as cross-reactive. Levenshtein distances (stringdist) and unrooted phylogenetic trees (ape) in R version 3.6.1 were used to assess CDR3 homology. In-frame beta chains were kept once TCRdb had trimmed the public reads at Q25 with fastp and called clones with MiXCR. Records with the same CDR3 protein are collapsed into one entry carrying the most frequent genes and DNA. These V and J calls derive from TCRdb rather than the authors' analysis. Present in this sample are about 26,000 distinct CDR3 sequences, roughly 52% of which were seen just once. Approximately 28% of the sample rests with the top ten.

Cut back by 7 bases and 13 bases, the V and J ends lie 11 bases apart. Based on the germline V gene, the CDR1 and CDR2 sequences are MNHEY and SVGEGT. The CDR3 contains 10 residues, cysteine and phenylalanine counted. Only the CDR3 portion is preserved as DNA: 30 bases, with reading frame beginning at the first base. Taken with the paper, the label for treatment or condition translates to: roughly 11-day PBMC culture with coronavirus spike peptide pools or control peptides (ViraFEST assay). To expand antigen-specific T cells with peptide pools and then pick out the expanded clonotypes through TCR sequencing, the study relied on the ViraFEST assay. Healthy vaccine recipients had no prior SARS-CoV-2 infection, confirmed by negative nucleocapsid antibody tests before and after vaccination. Each well held 1.5 million to 2.5 million PBMCs cultured with roughly 10 ug/ml peptide pools in IMDM containing roughly 5% human AB serum and roughly 10 IU/ml IL-2. On days 3 and 7, half of the culture medium was replaced with fresh IL-2-containing medium. CD4+ T cells were isolated after around ten days of culture through negative selection using the EasySep CD4+ T cell isolation kit. PBMCs were separated from whole blood using Ficoll-Paque Plus gradient centrifugation and then either used fresh or cryopreserved at -140C. Each culture condition was generally run in triplicate wells.

The sample consisted of CD4+ T cells from blood, cultured in vitro, taken before SARS-CoV-2 vaccination. The chain employs TRBV6-2 or TRBV6-3 and TRBJ2-1, and possibly TRBD1, on 5 matching bases. The TCR originated in a human donor who received a COVID-19 vaccine. The DNA sequence reads TGTGCCAGCAAGGGGCCGGTACAGTTCTTC. It translates as CASKGPVQFF.